These 27 T cell receptor beta chains originate from one sample sequenced in a study of OX40 agonist ivuxolimab in advanced cancers. Clones were read by immunoSEQ multiplex PCR, and TCRdb kept only the in-frame ones, dropping some. The table lists fewer than 85,000 clones, around nine tenths of them singletons. The input for sequencing was CD4+ or CD8+ T cells sorted from blood, taken in a trial of the OX40 agonist ivuxolimab. The receptors were sampled from an adult with an advanced solid tumor such as melanoma, head and neck, liver or kidney cancer.

The chain has TRBV5-1 and TRBJ1-3; D unclear. The V and J ends lost 1 base and 4 bases respectively, with 6 bases between them. CDR3 length equals 13 residues. The germline V gene encodes CDR1 SGHRS and CDR2 YFSETQ. Here the CDR3 DNA reads TGCGCCAGCAGCTTGCCAGGAGGAAACACCATATATTTT. Amino acids: CASSLPGGNTIYF.

The chain is built from TRBV19 and TRBJ1-2, with 10 bases aligning to TRBD1. V gave up 6 bases and J gave up 5 bases; unmatched junction bases: 3. This CDR3 has 13 amino acids. Germline CDR1 reads LNHDA; CDR2 reads SQIVND (reference sequence). CDR3 DNA: TGTGCCAGTAGCGGGACAGGGGTTTATGGCTACACCTTC. It codes for CASSGTGVYGYTF.

This chain links TRBV29-1 with TRBJ1-2; D gene unclear. The CDR3 loop spans 15 amino acids. In germline, CDR1 is SQVTM, CDR2 ANQGSEA. The ends were cut back, 6 bases at V and 1 base at J, with 18 bases in the middle. CDR3 coding DNA: TGCAGCGTGCAGCCTTACCAAACCCATAACTATGGCTACACCTTC. Protein product: CSVQPYQTHNYGYTF.

The chain is built from TRBV11-1 and TRBJ2-2, with unresolved D. V was shortened by 2 bases and J by 4 bases, with 5 bases between the two germline ends. Germline CDR1 and CDR2: SGHAT and FQDESV (reference sequence). The CDR3 sequence is 13 residues long. CDR3 sequence: CASSLPTTGELFF. CDR3 coding DNA: TGTGCCAGCAGCTTACCGACCACCGGGGAGCTGTTTTTT.

The genes are TRBV5-1 and TRBJ2-3, with TRBD1 matching 10 bases. Per germline, CDR1 SGHRS and CDR2 YFSETQ. J lost 1 base, V lost 3 bases, and 5 bases had no gene match. CDR3 length equals 16 residues. Here the CDR3 DNA reads TGCGCCAGCAGCTGGGGGACAGGGGACGGCACAGATACGCAGTATTTT. Its translation is CASSWGTGDGTDTQYF.

This chain connects TRBV18 to TRBJ2-3, with D uncertain. Trimming cost V 5 bases and J 6 bases, with 12 bases left between them. CDR1 and CDR2 (germline): KGHSH, LQKENI. This CDR3 region has 13 residues. CDR3 residues: CASSSGAADTQYF. The CDR3 DNA reads as TGTGCCAGCTCATCGGGTGCCGCGGATACGCAGTATTTT.

The chain joins TRBV9 to TRBJ1-1; D perhaps matches TRBD1 (5 bases). The CDR3 spans 16 residues. Germline V gene data show CDR1 as SGDLS and CDR2 as YYNGEE. Between the trimmed V and J ends, which lost 2 bases and 4 bases, there was a span of 18 bases. CDR3: CASSVGPRWGSTEAFF. The CDR3 region has the DNA TGTGCCAGCAGCGTGGGACCCCGGTGGGGGAGCACTGAAGCTTTCTTT.

This chain links TRBV30 with TRBJ1-4, with D possibly being TRBD1 (5 bases). Per germline, CDR1 GTSNPN and CDR2 SVGIG (reference sequence). The CDR3 is 14 residues long. V shed 8 bases and J shed 0 bases, with 13 bases lying between them. CDR3 loop: CAATSGATNEKLFF. CDR3 nucleotide sequence: TGTGCCGCAACTTCGGGGGCAACTAATGAAAAACTGTTTTTT.

This chain connects TRBV14 to TRBJ2-7, with a weak D call TRBD1 (5 bases). Germline V gives CDR1 SGHDN, CDR2 FVKESK. The V end was cut by 1 base, the J end by 6 bases, with 10 bases between. The CDR3 has 13 residues. CDR3 bases: TGTGCCAGCAGCCAAGTAAGGGGCCGCGAGCAGTACTTC. This codes for CASSQVRGREQYF.

The gene calls are TRBV6-4 and TRBJ1-1; no clear D gene. The V end lost 3 bases, the J end lost 0 bases, and 5 bases lay between the germline ends. This CDR3 region has 13 residues. In germline, CDR1 is MRHNA, CDR2 SNTAGT. The CDR3: CASSEQLNTEAFF. CDR3 sequence (DNA): TGTGCCAGCAGTGAACAGCTGAACACTGAAGCTTTCTTT.

In its sample, this clone was seen once. This chain links TRBV2 with TRBJ1-2; D is perhaps TRBD1 (6 bases). This CDR3 has 14 amino acids. Germline V CDR1 and CDR2: SNHLY, FYNNEI. V lost 8 bases, J lost 2 bases, and 15 bases lay in between. The CDR3 reads CASVLRRGNYGYTF. CDR3 nucleotide sequence: TGTGCCAGCGTTCTCAGGAGGGGGAACTATGGCTACACCTTC. The full variable domain, in which reference TRBV2 and TRBJ1-2 provide the parts outside the CDR3, is EPEVTQTPSHQVTQMGQEVILRCVPISNHLYFYWYRQILGQKVEFLVSFYNNEISEKSEIFDDQFSVERPDGSNFTLKIRSTKLEDSAMYFCASVLRRGNYGYTFGSGTRLTVV.

V gene TRBV11-2 combines with J gene TRBJ2-7; D is possibly TRBD1 (6 bases). This CDR3 contains 15 residues. Trimming took 1 base from V and 6 from J, leaving 16 bases between them. CDR1 is SGHAT, CDR2 FQNNGV, per germline. CDR3 amino acids: CASSLVTIRGGEQYF. The CDR3, as DNA: TGTGCCAGCAGCTTAGTCACCATCCGAGGGGGCGAGCAGTACTTC.

The chain has TRBV27 and TRBJ1-2, with 8 bases fitting TRBD1. Trimming at V came to 6 bases and at J to 7 bases, leaving 16 bases not matched to a gene. Germline CDR1 reads MNHEY; CDR2 reads SMNVEV (reference sequence). This CDR3 has 16 residues. The CDR3 sequence is CASRTAGTGAAGGYTF. In DNA, the CDR3 is TGTGCCAGCAGAACCGCCGGGACAGGTGCTGCTGGTGGCTACACCTTC.

The chain has TRBV28 and TRBJ1-5, with no clear D. CDR3 size: 15 residues. The germline V and J ends were trimmed by 2 bases and 2 bases, with 10 bases remaining between them. The V gene's germline CDR1 is MDHEN and CDR2 SYDVKM. This CDR3 reads CASSLRSFGNQPQHF. CDR3 in DNA: TGTGCCAGCAGTTTACGGAGTTTCGGCAATCAGCCCCAGCATTTT.

The chain joins TRBV18 to TRBJ1-2, with TRBD1 identical over 8 bases. CDR1 KGHSH and CDR2 LQKENI come from the germline V gene. This CDR3 contains 15 residues. The V gene end was trimmed by 1 base and the J gene end by 2 bases; junction bases not matched to a gene: 3. CDR3 sequence reads: CASSPQRQGNYGYTF. The CDR3 region has the DNA TGTGCCAGCTCACCACAGAGACAGGGGAACTATGGCTACACCTTC.

In its sample, this clone was seen a few times. V gene TRBV19 combines with J gene TRBJ2-3, with 9 bases lining up with TRBD2. V shed 5 bases and J 6 bases; nucleotides not matched to a gene: 9. CDR3 length: 15 amino acids. Germline assignment: CDR1 LNHDA and CDR2 SQIVND (reference sequence). The CDR3 loop is CASSGTSPSRDTQYF. DNA of the CDR3: TGTGCCAGTAGTGGGACTAGCCCATCTAGGGATACGCAGTATTTT.

This clone was seen more than once but under ten times. This chain connects TRBV29-1 to TRBJ2-7; D possibly uses TRBD1 or TRBD2 (5 bases each). Between the trimmed V and J ends, which lost 4 bases and 6 bases, there was a span of 16 bases. The CDR3 loop spans 13 amino acids. Germline V gene sequence: CDR1 SQVTM, CDR2 ANQGSEA. Here the CDR3 reads CSVVKLGVGEQYF. CDR3 nucleotide sequence: TGCAGCGTTGTAAAACTAGGGGTCGGCGAGCAGTACTTC.

This clone occurred a few times. The chain carries TRBV28 and TRBJ2-3; 7 bases agree with TRBD1. CDR3 size: 14 residues. Germline CDR1 is MDHEN and CDR2 is SYDVKM. V was pared by 11 bases and J by 2 bases, with 10 bases of the junction left unmatched. The chain's CDR3 is CAGSRQGLTDTQYF. CDR3 sequence (DNA): TGTGCCGGGTCCAGACAGGGCCTCACAGATACGCAGTATTTT.

The chain is built from TRBV10-1 and TRBJ1-1; D possibly corresponds to TRBD1 (6 bases). This CDR3 spans 14 amino acids. In germline, CDR1 is WNHNN, CDR2 SYGVQD (reference sequence). The V gene lost 7 bases and the J gene lost 1 base, with 13 bases spanning the gap. The CDR3 region is CASKDGGQNTEAFF. As DNA, the CDR3 is TGCGCCAGCAAGGATGGGGGACAGAACACTGAAGCTTTCTTT.

This chain links TRBV5-4 with TRBJ2-3; D tentatively reads TRBD1 or TRBD2 (6 bases each). There are 18 residues in the CDR3. The germline CDR1 and CDR2 sequences are SGHNT and YYREEE (reference sequence). V lost 0 bases to trimming and J lost 2 bases, with 19 bases between them. The CDR3 bases are TGTGCCAGCAGCTTGGAACCTAACGGGGGCCCCCTCACAGATACGCAGTATTTT. Encoded protein: CASSLEPNGGPLTDTQYF.

CDR3 sequence: CASRRQGQGFLEYEQYF. The CDR3 DNA sequence: TGTGCCAGCAGGCGCCAAGGACAGGGATTTTTAGAGTACGAGCAGTACTTC. This chain joins TRBV27 and TRBJ2-5; 8 nucleotides agree with TRBD1. The DNA matches TRBJ2-7 better at its end, which makes the J call doubtful. CDR3 length: 17 amino acids. The germline V gene has CDR1 MNHEY and CDR2 SMNVEV (reference sequence).

The chain links TRBV12-5 to TRBJ2-2; D is ambiguous. CDR3 length: 12 amino acids. Trimming stripped 1 base from V and 9 bases from J, with 6 bases between. Germline CDR1 and CDR2: LGHNT and FRNRAP. The CDR3, as DNA: TGTGCTAGTGGTTTGGGCCTAAGGGAGCTGTTTTTT. This gives the protein CASGLGLRELFF.

The gene calls are TRBV7-6 and TRBJ2-1; D is possibly TRBD1 (6 bases). CDR3 length: 14 amino acids. Germline assignment: CDR1 SGHVS and CDR2 FNYEAQ. V lost 5 bases to trimming and J lost 7 bases, with 15 bases between them. The CDR3 protein is CASSLGPQGNEQFF. The CDR3 region has the DNA TGTGCCAGCAGCCTGGGACCTCAGGGGAATGAGCAGTTCTTC.

V gene TRBV9 combines with J gene TRBJ2-5; D might be TRBD1 (5 bases). There are 13 residues in the CDR3. The germline gives CDR1 SGDLS, CDR2 YYNGEE. V lost 7 bases, J lost 2 bases, and 12 bases lay in between. CDR3 coding DNA: TGTGCCAGCTCAGGGCAGTCACAAGAGACCCAGTACTTC. This encodes CASSGQSQETQYF.

This clone came up once. V and J are TRBV9 and TRBJ2-2, with TRBD2 matching over 8 bases. This CDR3 region has 17 residues. Germline-derived CDR1 and CDR2 are SGDLS and YYNGEE. The ends lost 4 bases at V and 1 base at J; junction bases unmatched: 9. In nucleotides, the CDR3 is TGTGCCAGCAGCCCCCAGGGCGGGAGGTGGAACACCGGGGAGCTGTTTTTT. Its translation is CASSPQGGRWNTGELFF. Full variable domain (outside the CDR3, taken from reference TRBV9 and TRBJ2-2): DSGVTQTPKHLITATGQRVTLRCSPRSGDLSVYWYQQSLDQGLQFLIQYYNGEERAKGNILERFSAQQFPDLHSELNLSSLELGDSALYFCASSPQGGRWNTGELFFGEGSRLTVL.

CDR3 sequence: CAWRQGGDTGELFF. For the CDR3, the DNA is TGTGCCTGGCGTCAGGGAGGTGACACCGGGGAGCTGTTTTTT. The genes are TRBV30 and TRBJ2-2, with D possibly being TRBD2 (6 bases). Germline CDR1 and CDR2: GTSNPN and SVGIG (reference sequence). V was trimmed by 5 bases and J by 3 bases, leaving 13 bases between them. The CDR3 consists of 14 residues.

This sequence joins TRBV5-6 and TRBJ1-1; D gene uncertain. V lost 7 bases to trimming and J lost 5 bases, with 15 bases between them. The germline V gene has CDR1 SGHDT and CDR2 YYEEEE. The CDR3 length is 13 residues. The CDR3 region has the DNA TGTGCCAGCGATCTAGGAGGGTGGACTGAAGCTTTCTTT. Amino acids: CASDLGGWTEAFF.